This TCR beta chain was recovered during a study of T cells in Graves' hyperthyroidism and ophthalmopathy. Notes on the study in general: Through a model of 13 V-J features, ophthalmopathy was separated from stable hyperthyroidism. Peripheral blood also featured most of the thyroid clonotypes expanded above 0.001.

TCR beta CDR3 sequences were amplified from RNA transcripts. Initially, a first-round RT-PCR of the TCR CDR3 employed the HTBI primer set. One entry per CDR3 protein results from TCRdb running MiXCR on the multiplex PCR reads. The sample has under 450,000 distinct CDR3 sequences; 15% to 20% are singletons. This clonotype showed up many times. The target antigen is unknown. The germline V and J ends were trimmed by 4 bases and 0 bases, with 12 bases remaining between them. This CDR3 has 15 amino acids. Germline V gene sequence: CDR1 SQVTM, CDR2 ANQGSEA. Those with hyperthyroidism were 18 to 65 years old, newly diagnosed, and ill for under 2 months. Uncontrolled infections, other autoimmune diseases, pregnancy or lactation led to exclusion of patients.

This TCR was recovered from a woman in her thirties with Graves' hyperthyroidism that later progressed to Graves' ophthalmopathy. The chain combines TRBV29-1 with TRBJ2-2; unclear D gene. Sequenced: blood. Here the CDR3 DNA reads TGCAGCGTTGTTGGGCCACCCGCGAACACCGGGGAGCTGTTTTTT. The encoded protein is CSVVGPPANTGELFF.